Below, 13 T cell receptor beta chains from the same sample are listed, as sequenced in a study of CD8+ T cells in alopecia areata. Treatment reported: oral pan-JAK inhibitor, 5-10 mg twice daily. Isolated RNA was reverse transcribed into cDNA used as the sequencing template. The method was immunoSEQ multiplex PCR; TCRdb's version includes in-frame clones alone and lacks a portion of them. The table shows more than 100,000 clones, with about half occurring only once. The source was CD4+ T cells sorted from blood, collected at week 4, from a patient treated with tofacitinib. These receptors were collected from a human donor with alopecia areata.

This clone appeared a few times. The V gene is TRBV10-3, the J gene TRBJ1-5; D remains unclear. Trimming removed 6 bases at V and 1 base at J, with 7 bases between. Germline V CDR1 and CDR2: ENHRY, SYGVKD. CDR3 length: 13 residues. The CDR3: CAISVESNQPQHF. The CDR3 nucleotides read TGTGCCATCAGCGTGGAGAGCAATCAGCCCCAGCATTTT.

The chain has TRBV5-1 and TRBJ1-5; 7 nucleotides line up with TRBD1. V shed 5 bases and J 5 bases; nucleotides not matched to a gene: 7. The CDR3 has 14 residues. Germline V gives CDR1 SGHRS, CDR2 YFSETQ. The CDR3 nucleotides read TGCGCCAGCAGTCCGACAGGGATGCATCAGCCCCAGCATTTT. Translation gives CASSPTGMHQPQHF.

The chain combines TRBV5-6 with TRBJ2-1; the D is unclear. CDR3 length: 15 amino acids. The germline V and J ends were trimmed by 0 bases and 3 bases, with 10 bases remaining between them. Germline V gene lookup returns CDR1 SGHDT and CDR2 YYEEEE. The CDR3 loop is CASSLVGQDYNEQFF. In DNA, the CDR3 is TGTGCCAGCAGCTTGGTGGGCCAGGACTACAATGAGCAGTTCTTC.

In this sample, this clone turned up a few times. The chain joins TRBV19 to TRBJ1-5; 7 bases line up with TRBD1. V shed 5 bases and J 1 base; nucleotides not matched to a gene: 2. Germline lookup yields CDR1 LNHDA and CDR2 SQIVND (reference sequence). The CDR3 is 14 residues long. The CDR3 spells CASSEQGSNQPQHF. Written as DNA, the CDR3 is TGTGCCAGTAGTGAACAGGGGAGCAATCAGCCCCAGCATTTT.

For this clone: Distinct nucleotide sequences in the sample also encode this CDR3. The V gene is TRBV30, the J gene TRBJ2-5; D is uncertain. CDR1 is GTSNPN, CDR2 SVGIG, per germline (reference sequence). Trimming stripped 4 bases from V and 4 bases from J, with 7 bases between. The CDR3 consists of 11 residues. The CDR3 sequence is CAWTARETQYF. The DNA for the CDR3 is TGTGCCTGGACCGCTAGAGAGACCCAGTACTTC.

V usage is TRBV29-1 and J usage is TRBJ1-4; no clear D gene. From germline, CDR1 is SQVTM and CDR2 ANQGSEA. The CDR3 spans 13 residues. V lost 4 bases and J 3 bases, leaving 9 bases between the germline ends. The DNA for the CDR3 is TGCAGCGTTGTTGACGGGCCTAATGAAAAACTGTTTTTT. It specifies CSVVDGPNEKLFF. The whole variable domain, remainder taken from reference TRBV29-1 and TRBJ1-4, is SAVISQKPSRDICQRGTSLTIQCQVDSQVTMMFWYRQQPGQSLTLIATANQGSEATYESGFVIDKFPISRPNLTFSTLTVSNMSPEDSSIYLCSVVDGPNEKLFFGSGTQLSVL.

In its sample, this clone was seen a few times. V gene TRBV7-9 combines with J gene TRBJ2-3; 11 bases agree with TRBD2. In germline, CDR1 is SEHNR, CDR2 FQNEAQ (reference sequence). This CDR3 spans 13 amino acids. V lost 3 bases and J lost 11; bases outside the gene matches: 4. As DNA, the CDR3 is TGTGCCAGCAGCTTTGCTAGCGGGAGGATGCAGTATTTT. Protein: CASSFASGRMQYF. Full variable domain (missing parts from reference TRBV7-9 and TRBJ2-3): DTGVSQNPRHKITKRGQNVTFRCDPISEHNRLYWYRQTLGQGPEFLTYFQNEAQLEKSRLLSDRFSAERPKGSFSTLEIQRTEQGDSAMYLCASSFASGRMQYFGPGTRLTVL.

The CDR3 reads CAWKQGVFTGELFF. Written as DNA, the CDR3 is TGTGCCTGGAAACAGGGGGTATTCACCGGGGAGCTGTTTTTT. The chain carries TRBV30 and TRBJ2-2; 8 bases align to TRBD1. Germline trimming cut 4 bases from V and 4 bases from J; bases unmatched to any gene: 5. From germline, CDR1 is GTSNPN and CDR2 SVGIG (reference sequence). The CDR3 loop spans 14 amino acids.

The chain combines TRBV28 with TRBJ1-2; TRBD1 matches at 10 bases. Germline values: CDR1 MDHEN, CDR2 SYDVKM. The ends lost 8 bases at V and 4 bases at J; junction bases unmatched: 10. The CDR3 consists of 15 residues. Here the CDR3 reads CASFVGQGIGYGYTF. CDR3 DNA sequence: TGTGCCAGCTTTGTGGGACAGGGGATTGGCTATGGCTACACCTTC.

The gene calls are TRBV25-1 and TRBJ1-3; 7 bases are a match to TRBD1. The junction had 1 base not matched to a gene; V was cut back by 4 bases and J by 4 bases. CDR1 is MGHDK and CDR2 is SYGVNS in the germline V gene. CDR3 length: 13 amino acids. The CDR3 DNA sequence: TGTGCCAGCAGTGTACAGGGGGGAAACACCATATATTTT. It is translated as CASSVQGGNTIYF.

This rearrangement joins TRBV29-1 to TRBJ1-1; D is unclear. V dropped 4 bases and J dropped 5 bases, with 8 bases sitting between them. In germline, CDR1 is SQVTM, CDR2 ANQGSEA. This CDR3 is built from 11 residues. CDR3 sequence reads: CSVVLGTEAFF. The CDR3 region has the DNA TGCAGCGTTGTGCTCGGGACTGAAGCTTTCTTT.

The V call is TRBV29-1, the J call TRBJ2-2, with a possible D match to TRBD1 (6 bases). This CDR3 has 14 residues. Germline V gene data show CDR1 as SQVTM and CDR2 as ANQGSEA. Trimming removed 4 bases from V and 2 bases from J, with 11 bases in between. The CDR3 loop is CSVGRDTNTGELFF. Written as DNA, the CDR3 is TGCAGCGTTGGTAGGGACACCAACACCGGGGAGCTGTTTTTT.

In this sample, this clone turned up once. The J gene is TRBJ2-5, the V gene TRBV7-9; 8 nucleotides line up with TRBD2. The CDR3 has 15 amino acids. The germline V gene has CDR1 SEHNR and CDR2 FQNEAQ (reference sequence). V gave up 3 bases and J gave up 1 base; unmatched junction bases: 4. CDR3 protein: CASSFSGAIQETQYF. The CDR3 DNA is TGTGCCAGCAGCTTTAGCGGGGCAATCCAAGAGACCCAGTACTTC.